This TCR beta chain was sequenced for a study of T-cell reconstitution after alpha-beta-depleted transplantation in children. Study results and limitations: Fresh T-cell production supplied most of the T-cell counts and diversity seen one year after transplant.

This clonotype was detected ten times or more. As yet, its antigen is unknown. Researchers prepared the TCRbeta library using unique molecular identifiers, the study reports. Using its own MiXCR run on the PCR reads, TCRdb lists one record per CDR3 protein. The table has about 290,000 distinct CDR3 sequences, about 7.3% seen once; the top ten hold approximately 8.6%. This sample comprised peripheral blood, obtained 360 days after TCRalphabeta/CD19-depleted stem cell transplant. This receptor was obtained from a female patient between 2 and 10 years old who had a stem cell transplant for Fanconi anemia, so the T cells may come from the graft donor.

DNA for the CDR3: TGTGCCAGCAGCGTAGATTTGGCCGGGGAGCTGTTTTTT. Its translation is CASSVDLAGELFF. The chain combines TRBV9 with TRBJ2-2; D call uncertain. The CDR3 covers 13 residues. CDR1 SGDLS and CDR2 YYNGEE come from the germline V gene. The V end lost 0 bases, the J end lost 6 bases, and 6 bases lay between the germline ends.